The entry that follows covers one TCR beta chain sequence. RNA amounts of about 0.5 to 1 ug underwent reverse transcription with random hexamers. TCRdb re-analysed the immunoSEQ multiplex PCR reads in MiXCR, keeping a single row per CDR3 protein. In the table there are 150,000 or so distinct CDR3 sequences, about 90% of which are singletons. Per germline, CDR1 MGHDK and CDR2 SYGVNS. This CDR3 has 14 residues. Between the trimmed V and J ends, which lost 1 base and 2 bases, there was a span of 8 bases. These data belong to a study of CD8 T cells in Susac syndrome. Sequencing of TCR beta covered CD8+ and CD4+ T cells obtained from blood.

This chain uses TRBV25-1 with TRBJ1-2; D gene ambiguous. This clonotype originated in a human donor in good health. Sequenced sample: CD4+ T cells from PBMCs. The CDR3 loop is CASSEFGRNYGYTF. CDR3 coding DNA: TGTGCCAGCAGTGAATTCGGCAGAAACTATGGCTACACCTTC.